This TCR beta chain emerged from a study of graft-versus-host responses after intestinal transplantation (dated by TCRdb to about 2021). For context, the study as a whole: The transplants that recipients got were multivisceral, liver-intestinal, or isolated intestinal. A peak of at least 4% donor T cells among recipient peripheral blood mononuclear cells was the definition used for donor T cell macrochimerism. Bulk TCR-beta CDR3 sequencing was used to track graft-versus-host and host-versus-graft alloreactive T cell clones in the graft, circulation and bone marrow after intestinal transplantation. The cohort enrolled 24 intestinal transplant recipients, one of whom was a retransplant, and a few patients without pretransplant specimens were excluded. Anti-thymocyte globulin induction was given to all recipients, followed by maintenance tacrolimus and steroids for around three years. Instead of going to the commercial service, samples from a few later patients were sequenced in-house on an Illumina MiSeq and processed with MiXCR. To identify alloreactive clones, pre-transplant mixed lymphocyte reaction products were sequenced and compared with unstimulated pre-transplant donor and recipient T cells. Overall study outcomes, separate from this receptor: GvH clones were detected in recipient bone marrow, and some appeared earlier in ileal mucosa or blood, consistent with an intestinal mucosal origin. The relatively low number and heterogeneity of intestinal transplant patients limited the conclusions. Peak levels of circulating GvH clones were associated with declines in HvG clones early after transplant. In the allografts of patients with donor T cell macrochimerism, GvH to HvG T cell clonal ratios were high.

Libraries were made using the immunoSEQ multiplex PCR assay. For most patients, genomic DNA was subjected to high-throughput TCR-beta CDR3 sequencing by Adaptive Biotechnologies. The study's own analysis went as follows. Adaptive's ImmunoSEQ software supplied the TCR sequencing data for around 19 patients, while MiXCR and VDJtools were used to process a few other patients. CDR3 nucleotide sequences shared between donor and recipient were removed because their origin could not be assigned. To be classed as alloreactive, a clone needed at least 2-fold expansion over unstimulated cells and a minimum CFSE-low frequency of 0.002% (template counts) or 0.001% (read counts). Mappable clones were those detected in sequenced pre-transplant spleen, lymph node, or MLR CFSE-low populations of the donor or recipient. Cumulative frequency of alloreactive clones was calculated as a percentage of all sequences weighted by copy number. TCRdb retrieved this table from immuneACCESS and kept in-frame rearrangements only. Not all clones are present; in checked studies, unresolved V genes account for under half, and no reason is known for the remainder. That table furnishes V, J and clone size, whereas the DNA furnished D and trimming. Present in this sample are 50,000 to 75,000 clones, around 90% of which were seen just once. The ten largest clonotypes hold under 2% of the sample.

Relative to germline, V is 0 bases shorter and J is 5 bases shorter, with 16 bases between their ends. The CDR3 has 16 amino acids, counting the end cysteine and phenylalanine. The DNA shown is the 48-base CDR3, in frame from base 1. According to the germline V gene, CDR1 reads SGHTA and CDR2 reads FQGNSA. As regards this clone: This receptor's antigen is unknown. Base qualities are not provided; no much larger clone lies one nucleotide away.

Intraepithelial and lamina propria lymphocytes were isolated from graft specimens using dithiothreitol, EDTA incubations and collagenase D digestion. Bulk TCR-beta sequencing was performed on serial intestinal graft biopsy specimens collected as late as 600 days after transplant. The receptor was derived from a human patient who received an intestinal transplant, so some T cells may come from the graft donor. The sequences come from ileum tissue, collected about 350 days after transplant. The rearrangement joined TRBV7-2 to TRBJ1-1, with TRBD1 as a weak D call on 6 bases. DNA sequence: TGTGCCAGCAGCTTAGCGGTCGGGGCAGGGGAAACTGAAGCTTTCTTT. This is translated as CASSLAVGAGETEAFF.